This TCR beta chain was captured by sequencing in a study of blood T cell repertoires in COVID-19. About the research overall: In each case, the material was cDNA or gDNA derived from T cells, B-cell-depleted T cells, or PBMCs.

Germline assignment: CDR1 KGHSH and CDR2 LQKENI. The CDR3 is 12 amino acids. The ends were cut back, 2 bases at V and 5 bases at J, with 6 bases in the middle. Patients at the Seattle site were enrolled during active infection and followed longitudinally. The protocol was immunoSEQ multiplex PCR, while the TCRdb copy is restricted to in-frame clones and leaves out a portion. The sample lists roughly 140,000 clones, 80% to 90% occurring once. The rearrangement joins TRBV18 to TRBJ2-5; no reliable D call. Sequencing was done on a sample of peripheral blood. The receptor comes from a woman aged 60-70 years with COVID-19, enrolled during active disease. CDR3 residues: CASSPRRETQYF. In DNA form, the CDR3 reads TGTGCCAGCTCACCAAGGCGGGAGACCCAGTACTTC.